This TCR beta chain was sequenced for a study of T cell changes during pregnancy in multiple sclerosis. The length of the CDR3 is 15 residues. V was trimmed by 3 bases and J by 3 bases, leaving 15 bases between them. Germline V gives CDR1 SGHVS, CDR2 FQNEAQ. The table came from immunoSEQ multiplex PCR; TCRdb's copy has only in-frame clones and leaves some out. The sample gives around 99,000 clones, roughly 90% of which show up once; 0.65% to 0.9% is in the top ten. The chain is built from TRBV7-8 and TRBJ2-7, with D possibly TRBD1 on 6 matching bases. Source: peripheral blood, taken in the third trimester of pregnancy. This TCR was sampled from a female donor in good health, enrolled as a control in a pregnancy study. CDR3 region: CASSLQTGTNYEQYF. The CDR3 DNA is TGTGCCAGCAGCTTGCAAACCGGGACAAACTACGAGCAGTACTTC. Together with reference TRBV7-8 and TRBJ2-7, the CDR3 gives the full variable domain: GAGVSQSPRYKVAKRGQDVALRCDPISGHVSLFWYQQALGQGPEFLTYFQNEAQLDKSGLPSDRFFAERPEGSVSTLKIQRTQQEDSAVYLCASSLQTGTNYEQYFGPGTRLTVT.